This T cell receptor (beta chain) was documented in a study of shared clonotypes between healthy human individuals. The germline CDR1 and CDR2 sequences are SEHNR and FQNEAQ (reference sequence). The CDR3 spans 13 residues. Deletions cut 3 bases from V and 0 bases from J, with 6 bases between. Study-wide results and limits: Limitation of the genetic and exposure-history diversity represented came from the few donors. Clonotypes that were shared across four donors made up around 4.6% of naive CD4 clonotypes.

Terminally differentiated effector memory CD45RA+ cells were excluded by CCR7 positive selection of CD45RO-negative cells. Donors, without exception, were Caucasian adults residing in Nashville, Tennessee. Sequencing was performed with immunoSEQ multiplex PCR; in TCRdb, only in-frame clones are kept and a portion is missing. This repertoire shows 800,000 or so clones, approximately 97% found once; its top ten account for less than 0.25%. About this clone: The target antigen is unknown.

Sequencing input: naive CD8+ T cells sorted from blood. The TCR was taken from a man under 40 in good health. The rearrangement links TRBV7-9 to TRBJ2-7; the D is unclear. Here the CDR3 reads CASSLKASYEQYF. The CDR3 coding sequence is TGTGCCAGCAGCTTGAAAGCCTCCTACGAGCAGTACTTC.